These T cell receptor beta chains were read from a single sample in a study of Ad26.COV2.S vaccination and SARS-CoV-2 variants. The repertoire was sequenced with immunoSEQ multiplex PCR; TCRdb's copy has only in-frame clones and lacks some. The sample carries more than 300,000 clones, 85% to 90% recorded once. This specimen consisted of peripheral blood, obtained in a trial of Ad26.COV2.S vaccine versus placebo. Receptors were obtained from a person aged 18 to 65 who received the Ad26.COV2.S COVID-19 vaccine or a placebo. CDR3s include the opening cysteine and the closing phenylalanine or tryptophan.

J: TRBJ1-2
V: TRBV6-4
CDR3: CASRRDKGMGGYTF

J: TRBJ1-3
V: TRBV13
CDR3: CASSLVPGGTVGNTIYF

J: TRBJ2-5
V: TRBV3-1/TRBV3-2
CDR3: CASSPLGETQYF

J: TRBJ1-5
V: TRBV11-3
CDR3: CASSFMTGDQPQHF

J: TRBJ2-5
V: TRBV30
CDR3: CAWGGGGGETQYF

J: TRBJ1-2
V: TRBV11-2
CDR3: CASSLGMGQGRYGYTF

J: TRBJ2-3
V: TRBV7-2
CDR3: CASSLASGKSTDTQYF

J: TRBJ2-7
V: TRBV7-2
CDR3: CASSLTGTGLYEQYF

J: TRBJ1-4
V: TRBV7-2
CDR3: CASSQTGPTNEKLFF

J: TRBJ1-5
V: TRBV18
CDR3: CASSRELSGGGNQPQHF

J: TRBJ1-1
V: TRBV5-4
CDR3: CASSSLGPITNTEAFF

J: TRBJ1-5
V: TRBV6-5
CDR3: CASKAQGFNQPQHF

J: TRBJ1-1
V: TRBV12-3/TRBV12-4
CDR3: CASRVGTIEAFF

J: TRBJ2-7
V: TRBV6-6
CDR3: CASSYRGSYEQYF

J: TRBJ1-4
V: TRBV10-3
CDR3: CAISDSTQAGGEKLFF

J: TRBJ2-5
V: TRBV7-8
CDR3: CASSLALPDTLRGTQYF

J: TRBJ1-4
V: TRBV7-2
CDR3: CASSSTGVNEKLFF

J: TRBJ2-7
V: TRBV19
CDR3: CASSLTRGSYEQYF

J: TRBJ2-7
V: TRBV5-4
CDR3: CASSLLPSSSEQYF

J: TRBJ2-7
V: TRBV7-6
CDR3: CASSRTGTGSYEQYF

J: TRBJ1-1
V: TRBV5-1
CDR3: CASSLDGQGANTEAFF

J: TRBJ2-1
V: TRBV7-2
CDR3: CASRERGTTFNEQFF

J: TRBJ1-1
V: TRBV10-3
CDR3: CAISESATGGMFANTEAFF

J: TRBJ2-5
V: TRBV27
CDR3: CASRQGAQETQYF

J: TRBJ1-2
V: TRBV6-6
CDR3: CASSDARSDYTF

J: TRBJ1-2
V: TRBV7-9
CDR3: CASSLEGQGYYGYTF

J: TRBJ1-1
V: TRBV6-2/TRBV6-3
CDR3: CASSYGNYDTEAFF

J: TRBJ1-6
V: TRBV3-1/TRBV3-2
CDR3: CASSQVAPQKPLHF

J: TRBJ1-4
V: TRBV6-2/TRBV6-3
CDR3: CASSQPTGGATNEKLFF

J: TRBJ2-3
V: TRBV19
CDR3: CASSNAAGLGGSDTQYF

J: TRBJ1-2
V: TRBV5-1
CDR3: CASSLEGLGGYTF

J: TRBJ2-7
V: TRBV7-2
CDR3: CASSLGAGEPYEQYF

J: TRBJ2-7
V: TRBV11-2
CDR3: CASSIRAYEQYF

J: TRBJ1-5
V: TRBV30
CDR3: CAWSVGNQPQHF

J: TRBJ2-2
V: TRBV5-1
CDR3: CASSAGTGNTGELFF

J: TRBJ1-3
V: TRBV7-2
CDR3: CASSTGNTIYF

J: TRBJ2-7
V: TRBV6-5
CDR3: CASSYYPDSYEQYF

J: TRBJ2-3
V: TRBV11-2
CDR3: CASSPARRSTDTQYF

J: TRBJ1-6
V: TRBV20-1
CDR3: CSASEWGGSGKALHF

J: TRBJ2-1
V: TRBV19
CDR3: CASSLQVTYNEQFF

J: TRBJ1-6
V: TRBV2
CDR3: CASMGRRNSPLHF

J: TRBJ1-2
V: TRBV11-2
CDR3: CASSSWTGGYGYTF

J: TRBJ1-2
V: TRBV18
CDR3: CASSPRAEGANGYTF

J: TRBJ1-1
V: TRBV7-2
CDR3: CASSRWDRGETEAFF

J: TRBJ1-2
V: TRBV7-2
CDR3: CASSPFDGDARGYTF

J: TRBJ1-2
V: TRBV11-2
CDR3: CASSLVRDRVPNYGYTF